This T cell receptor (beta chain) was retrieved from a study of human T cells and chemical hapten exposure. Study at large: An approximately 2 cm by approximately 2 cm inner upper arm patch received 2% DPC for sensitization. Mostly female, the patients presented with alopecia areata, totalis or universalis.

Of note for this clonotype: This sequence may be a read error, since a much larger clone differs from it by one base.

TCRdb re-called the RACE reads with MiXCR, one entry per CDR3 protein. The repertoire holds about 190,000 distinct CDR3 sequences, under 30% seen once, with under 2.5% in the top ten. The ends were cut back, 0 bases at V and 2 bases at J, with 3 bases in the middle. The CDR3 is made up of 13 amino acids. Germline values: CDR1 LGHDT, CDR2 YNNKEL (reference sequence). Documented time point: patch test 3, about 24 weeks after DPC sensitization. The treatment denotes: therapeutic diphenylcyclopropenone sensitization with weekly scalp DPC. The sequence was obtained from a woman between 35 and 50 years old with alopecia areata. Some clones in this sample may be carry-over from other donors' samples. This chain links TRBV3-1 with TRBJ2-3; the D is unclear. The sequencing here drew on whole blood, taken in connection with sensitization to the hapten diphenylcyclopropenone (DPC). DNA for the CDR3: TGTGCCAGCAGCCAAGACTCCACAGATACGCAGTATTTT. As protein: CASSQDSTDTQYF.